These 24 T cell receptor beta chains originate from one sample sequenced in a study of blood T cell repertoires in COVID-19. The repertoire was sequenced with immunoSEQ multiplex PCR; TCRdb's copy has only in-frame clones and lacks some. The table includes 150,000 to 200,000 clones, 70% to 85% detected once. The source material was peripheral blood. These receptors were collected from a human donor with acute or convalescent COVID-19. The donor label of this sample is uncertain.

The chain joins TRBV3-1 (or the pseudogene TRBV3-2) to TRBJ1-5; unclear D gene. The germline V gene encodes CDR1 LGHDT and CDR2 YNNKEL (reference sequence). The CDR3 is made up of 14 amino acids. Trimming took off 1 base at V and 4 bases at J, with 8 bases between the two ends. The CDR3 region is CASSQGGENQPQHF. In DNA form, the CDR3 reads TGTGCCAGCAGCCAAGGGGGAGAGAATCAGCCCCAGCATTTT.

The CDR3 bases are TGTGCTAGTGGTTACGAATCTCTACGGGGGAATGGCTACACCTTC. This codes for CASGYESLRGNGYTF. The chain uses TRBV12-5 and TRBJ1-2, with D perhaps TRBD1 (5 bases). With 4 bases removed from V and 6 bases from J, the gap between germline ends came to 18 bases. The CDR3 runs to 15 residues. CDR1 and CDR2 from the germline V gene are LGHNT and FRNRAP. The whole variable domain, remainder taken from reference TRBV12-5 and TRBJ1-2, is DARVTQTPRHKVTEMGQEVTMRCQPILGHNTVFWYRQTMMQGLELLAYFRNRAPLDDSGMPKDRFSAEMPDATLATLKIQPSEPRDSAVYFCASGYESLRGNGYTFGSGTRLTVV.

The genes are TRBV27 and TRBJ2-5, with 13 bases identical to TRBD2. Germline CDR1 MNHEY, CDR2 SMNVEV (reference sequence). The CDR3 length is 18 residues. V lost 4 bases, J lost 5 bases, and 13 bases stayed unmatched. DNA of the CDR3: TGTGCCAGCAGTTCGGGGAGGACTAGCGGGAGCCCGGGTGAGACCCAGTACTTC. It translates to CASSSGRTSGSPGETQYF.

This clone was seen only a few times. The V gene is TRBV7-9, the J gene TRBJ2-2, with 8 bases fitting TRBD2. The junction had 6 bases not matched to a gene; V was cut back by 6 bases and J by 0 bases. The CDR3 length is 16 residues. Germline lookup yields CDR1 SEHNR and CDR2 FQNEAQ (reference sequence). CDR3 DNA: TGTGCCAGCAGACTCCGAGCGGGGGCGAACACCGGGGAGCTGTTTTTT. Translating gives CASRLRAGANTGELFF.

The V call is TRBV7-9, the J call TRBJ2-5; D ambiguous. The CDR3 runs to 12 residues. Germline V gives CDR1 SEHNR, CDR2 FQNEAQ (reference sequence). Trimming pared 6 bases from V and 5 bases from J, leaving 10 bases between. CDR3 region: CASRKDAETQYF. CDR3 in DNA: TGTGCCAGCAGGAAAGATGCGGAGACCCAGTACTTC. Drawing the rest from reference TRBV7-9 and TRBJ2-5, the complete variable domain is DTGVSQNPRHKITKRGQNVTFRCDPISEHNRLYWYRQTLGQGPEFLTYFQNEAQLEKSRLLSDRFSAERPKGSFSTLEIQRTEQGDSAMYLCASRKDAETQYFGPGTRLLVL.

The V call is TRBV7-9, the J call TRBJ2-3; 9 nucleotides align to TRBD2. J lost 5 bases, V lost 3 bases, and 12 bases had no gene match. The CDR3 runs to 17 residues. Per the germline V gene, CDR1 is SEHNR and CDR2 is FQNEAQ (reference sequence). In nucleotides, the CDR3 is TGTGCCAGCAGCTTTGCGACTAGCGGAGTTGGGGGAGATACGCAGTATTTT. The encoded protein is CASSFATSGVGGDTQYF.

The CDR3 bases are TGTGCCAGCAGCGAGCACAGGAGCTATGGCTACACCTTC. Translated, it gives CASSEHRSYGYTF. The chain links TRBV21-1 to TRBJ1-2; TRBD1, the table's D call, was not compared with the DNA. TRBV21-1 is tagged as a pseudogene. The CDR3 loop spans 13 amino acids.

The chain carries TRBV7-8 and TRBJ1-1; no reliable D call. Germline assignment: CDR1 SGHVS and CDR2 FQNEAQ. Trimming left V 1 base short and J 1 base short, with 10 bases between. This CDR3 is built from 15 residues. The CDR3 DNA is TGTGCCAGCAGCTTAGGAGCATCGAGGAACACTGAAGCTTTCTTT. Its translation: CASSLGASRNTEAFF.

This clone was seen more than once but under ten times. The chain carries TRBV5-4 and TRBJ1-4, with 7 bases lining up with TRBD1. V shed 3 bases, J shed 4 bases, and the junction held 6 bases outside the gene matches. Germline V gene sequence: CDR1 SGHNT, CDR2 YYREEE (reference sequence). The CDR3 spans 15 residues. CDR3 protein: CASSSRDRFNEKLFF. The CDR3 region has the DNA TGTGCCAGCAGCTCCCGGGACAGATTTAATGAAAAACTGTTTTTT.

This chain joins TRBV5-1 and TRBJ2-1; TRBD2 matches at 9 bases. After removal of 7 bases from V and 2 bases from J, the junction contained 4 bases not matched to a gene. CDR3 size: 14 residues. Germline CDR1 is SGHRS and CDR2 is YFSETQ. The CDR3 nucleotides are TGCGCCAGCCATAGCGGGGGTACCTACAATGAGCAGTTCTTC. Translating gives CASHSGGTYNEQFF.

The chain employs TRBV19 and TRBJ2-7; 9 nucleotides line up with TRBD2. This CDR3 is 15 amino acids long. J was trimmed by 5 bases and V by 3 bases; bases with no gene match: 8. In germline, CDR1 is LNHDA, CDR2 SQIVND (reference sequence). The CDR3, as DNA: TGTGCCAGTAGTATTTCACTAGCGGGTGGCGACGAGCAGTACTTC. As protein: CASSISLAGGDEQYF.

This chain uses TRBV28 with TRBJ1-1, with D unresolved. The CDR3 is made up of 14 amino acids. CDR1 is MDHEN and CDR2 is SYDVKM in the germline V gene. Trimming removed 1 base at V and 3 bases at J, with 9 bases between. DNA of the CDR3: TGTGCCAGCAGTTTATTAGTTACTTACACTGAAGCTTTCTTT. It encodes CASSLLVTYTEAFF.

This chain links TRBV24-1 with TRBJ2-3; 10 bases are shared with TRBD2. CDR1 is KGHDR and CDR2 is SFDVKD in the germline V gene. CDR3 length equals 18 residues. V lost 0 bases, J lost 8 bases, and 13 bases stayed unmatched. The CDR3 spells CATSDLRSPSGRTATQYF. CDR3 nucleotides: TGTGCCACCAGTGATTTGCGATCTCCTAGCGGGAGAACTGCTACGCAGTATTTT.

The V call is TRBV5-4, the J call TRBJ1-2; unclear D gene. There are 13 residues in the CDR3. Germline CDR1 is SGHNT and CDR2 is YYREEE (reference sequence). Trimming cost V 1 base and J 5 bases, with 9 bases left between them. The CDR3 loop reads CASSLPGKYGYTF. In DNA, the CDR3 is TGTGCCAGCAGCTTGCCGGGGAAATATGGCTACACCTTC.

V is TRBV9 and J is TRBJ2-1; TRBD2 might be the D (6 bases). Germline assignment: CDR1 SGDLS and CDR2 YYNGEE. The CDR3 spans 13 residues. The germline V and J ends were trimmed by 3 bases and 7 bases, with 11 bases remaining between them. Here the CDR3 reads CASSASGRNEQFF. DNA of the CDR3: TGTGCCAGCAGCGCCTCAGGGAGGAATGAGCAGTTCTTC.

This clone was observed once. The rearrangement joins TRBV2 to TRBJ2-1, with D perhaps TRBD1 (8 bases). The germline gives CDR1 SNHLY, CDR2 FYNNEI. This CDR3 region has 16 residues. Trimming cost V 0 bases and J 8 bases, with 17 bases left between them. The CDR3 DNA reads as TGTGCCAGCAGTGAAGCCCGGACAGGGAGGGTCGATGAGCAGTTCTTC. This gives the protein CASSEARTGRVDEQFF. Full variable domain (outside the CDR3, taken from reference TRBV2 and TRBJ2-1): EPEVTQTPSHQVTQMGQEVILRCVPISNHLYFYWYRQILGQKVEFLVSFYNNEISEKSEIFDDQFSVERPDGSNFTLKIRSTKLEDSAMYFCASSEARTGRVDEQFFGPGTRLTVL.

V usage is TRBV7-8 and J usage is TRBJ2-3; 11 bases agree with TRBD2. The CDR3 is 15 amino acids. Unmatched junction bases numbered 7, after V lost 5 bases and J lost 6 bases. Per germline, CDR1 SGHVS and CDR2 FQNEAQ. CDR3 region: CASSPTSGSRDTQYF. The CDR3 DNA reads TGTGCCAGCAGCCCAACTAGCGGGAGCAGGGATACGCAGTATTTT.

This clone was seen only once. The chain has TRBV30 and TRBJ1-2; 8 bases are shared with TRBD1. The CDR3 covers 14 residues. V shed 0 bases and J 7 bases; nucleotides not matched to a gene: 7. The germline gives CDR1 GTSNPN, CDR2 SVGIG (reference sequence). The CDR3 DNA sequence: TGTGCCTGGAGTGTAGGGCAGGGGGCAGGTGGCTACACCTTC. Translation: CAWSVGQGAGGYTF.

The chain links TRBV7-2 to TRBJ1-1; D is undetermined. Germline CDR1 reads SGHTA; CDR2 reads FQGNSA. The V gene lost 2 bases and the J gene lost 2 bases, with 12 bases spanning the gap. The CDR3 extends over 15 amino acids. The CDR3 DNA follows: TGTGCCAGCAGCTTAATGCAGGCATTTAACACTGAAGCTTTCTTT. Amino acids: CASSLMQAFNTEAFF. The full variable domain, in which reference TRBV7-2 and TRBJ1-1 provide the parts outside the CDR3, is GAGVSQSPSNKVTEKGKDVELRCDPISGHTALYWYRQSLGQGLEFLIYFQGNSAPDKSGLPSDRFSAERTGGSVSTLTIQRTQQEDSAVYLCASSLMQAFNTEAFFGQGTRLTVV.

The chain couples TRBV10-3 to TRBJ1-1; tentative D call: TRBD1 (5 bases). V was trimmed by 6 bases and J by 1 base, leaving 15 bases between them. The CDR3 is 15 amino acids. The germline V gene has CDR1 ENHRY and CDR2 SYGVKD. In DNA form, the CDR3 reads TGTGCCATCAGGGACCCGACGACAGCGAACACTGAAGCTTTCTTT. Protein product: CAIRDPTTANTEAFF.

The gene calls are TRBV13 and TRBJ2-7; possible D gene TRBD2, 6 bases. From germline, CDR1 is PRHDT and CDR2 FYEKMQ (reference sequence). Trimming took 4 bases from V and 1 from J, leaving 17 bases between them. The CDR3 is 16 residues long. The CDR3 DNA is TGTGCCAGCAGCTCCCAGGGATGGGGGACTTCCTACGAGCAGTACTTC. Encoded protein: CASSSQGWGTSYEQYF.

Only a few counts were recorded for this clone. This chain uses TRBV7-2 with TRBJ2-3; D is possibly TRBD2 (6 bases). CDR3 length: 15 amino acids. CDR1 SGHTA and CDR2 FQGNSA come from the germline V gene. V was trimmed by 5 bases and J by 0 bases, leaving 12 bases between them. The CDR3 sequence is CASSRRAGSTDTQYF. The CDR3 DNA follows: TGTGCCAGCAGCCGGAGGGCGGGGAGCACAGATACGCAGTATTTT.

V is TRBV4-1 and J is TRBJ2-7; D perhaps matches TRBD2 (6 bases). Germline CDR1 MGHRA, CDR2 YSYEKL. With 2 bases removed from V and 2 bases from J, the gap between germline ends came to 10 bases. This CDR3 contains 14 residues. The CDR3 bases are TGCGCCAGCAGCCAACGGGACTTAACCTACGAGCAGTACTTC. It yields the protein CASSQRDLTYEQYF.

This clone was recorded a few times. The V call is TRBV9, the J call TRBJ2-3, with 12 bases aligning to TRBD2. Germline CDR1 is SGDLS and CDR2 is YYNGEE. This CDR3 comprises 16 residues. The V and J ends lost 4 bases and 5 bases, in that order; junction bases with no gene match: 8. The CDR3 coding sequence is TGTGCCAGCAGCCTCCCTAGCGGGAGGGCCGTAGATACGCAGTATTTT. Residues: CASSLPSGRAVDTQYF.